The sequence of this T cell receptor beta chain was determined in a study of response to subunit inactivated influenza vaccine. Study observations and caveats: Each seasonal influenza vaccination, the authors suggested, recruits few new T cells.

On this clonotype itself: Antigen unknown.

TCRdb ran MiXCR on the RT-PCR reads and lists one entry per CDR3 protein. The data show roughly 520,000 distinct CDR3 sequences, 25% seen once. This TCR derives from a man aged 50 to 60 who received an inactivated influenza vaccine. Material: CD4+ T cells sorted from PBMCs, obtained 5 to 6 days after vaccination.

The CDR3 region is CASSLVAGRFNEQFF. The CDR3 DNA reads as TGTGCCAGCAGCTTAGTGGCAGGACGATTCAATGAGCAGTTCTTC. The chain employs TRBV7-2 and TRBJ2-1; D ambiguous. V gave up 1 base and J gave up 6 bases, with 13 bases separating them. This CDR3 is 15 amino acids long. Germline V CDR1 and CDR2: SGHTA, FQGNSA.